What follows are 2 T cell receptor beta chains derived from one specimen sequenced in a study of blood T cells in healthy people across ages. Through a sample-barcoded 5' primer and a J-beta primer mix, a second PCR was run for roughly 6 to 11 cycles. MiXCR, run by TCRdb on the 5' RACE reads, gives a single entry per CDR3 protein. The table has roughly 830,000 distinct CDR3 sequences, approximately 59% seen once. Sequencing used blood. All receptors come from a man aged 25 to 40 in good health.

Only a few counts were recorded for this clonotype. The CDR3 sequence is CASSRRTGDYTDTQYF. The CDR3 coding sequence is TGTGCCAGCAGTAGGCGGACAGGGGACTACACAGATACGCAGTATTTT. This chain connects TRBV6-5 to TRBJ2-3; 9 bases agree with TRBD1. Losses at the gene ends were 5 bases for V and 2 bases for J; bases not matched to a gene: 8. The CDR3 covers 16 residues. Germline CDR1 reads MNHEY; CDR2 reads SVGAGI.

The chain joins TRBV3-1 to TRBJ2-1; D uncertain. Trimming shortened V by 1 base and J by 7 bases, and 11 bases separated the two germline ends. Germline V gene lookup returns CDR1 LGHDT and CDR2 YNNKEL (reference sequence). This CDR3 region has 14 residues. The CDR3 coding sequence is TGTGCCAGCAGCCAAGGAACGATAAGGAATGAGCAGTTCTTC. As protein: CASSQGTIRNEQFF.